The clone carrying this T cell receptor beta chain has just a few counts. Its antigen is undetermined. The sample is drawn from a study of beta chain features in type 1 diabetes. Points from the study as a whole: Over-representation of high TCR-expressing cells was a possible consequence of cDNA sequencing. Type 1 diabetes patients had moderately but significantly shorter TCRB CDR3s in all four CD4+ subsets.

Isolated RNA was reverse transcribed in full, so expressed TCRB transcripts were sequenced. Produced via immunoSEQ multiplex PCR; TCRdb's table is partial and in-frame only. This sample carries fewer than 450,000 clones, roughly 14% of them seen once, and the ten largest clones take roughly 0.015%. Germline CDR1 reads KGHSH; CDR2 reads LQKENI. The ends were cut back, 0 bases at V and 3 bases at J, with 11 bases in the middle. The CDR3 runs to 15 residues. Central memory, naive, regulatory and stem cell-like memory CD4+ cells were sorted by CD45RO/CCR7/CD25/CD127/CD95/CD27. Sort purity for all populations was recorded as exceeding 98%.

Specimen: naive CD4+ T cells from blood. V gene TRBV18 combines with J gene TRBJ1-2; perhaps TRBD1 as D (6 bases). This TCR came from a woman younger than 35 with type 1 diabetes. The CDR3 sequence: CASSPPGPGDYGYTF. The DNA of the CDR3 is TGTGCCAGCTCACCACCAGGCCCAGGGGACTATGGCTACACCTTC.